The 19 T cell receptor beta chains reported below all come from one sample, sequenced in a study of blood T cell repertoires in COVID-19. Clones were read by immunoSEQ multiplex PCR, and TCRdb kept only the in-frame ones, dropping some. In the table there are around 140,000 clones, 75% to 90% of which are singletons. Sequencing input: peripheral blood. The receptors were gathered from a man between 45 and 60 years old with active or convalescent COVID-19.

The chain employs TRBV10-3 and TRBJ1-1; 7 bases line up with TRBD1. Germline V gives CDR1 ENHRY, CDR2 SYGVKD. This CDR3 is 15 amino acids long. Trimming cost V 4 bases and J 4 bases; bases outside gene matches: 9. The CDR3 spells CAISATQGIGTEAFF. CDR3 bases: TGTGCCATCAGTGCGACACAGGGGATCGGCACTGAAGCTTTCTTT.

This chain links TRBV25-1 with TRBJ2-1; 9 nucleotides match TRBD2. CDR1 and CDR2 from the germline V gene are MGHDK and SYGVNS. The CDR3 runs to 16 residues. Losses at the gene ends were 4 bases for V and 4 bases for J; bases not matched to a gene: 8. The CDR3 nucleotides are TGTGCCAGCAGTGCGGCTAGCGGGGTACCTTACAATGAGCAGTTCTTC. This gives the protein CASSAASGVPYNEQFF.

CDR3 sequence (DNA): TGTGCCTCGAAGTGGCGGGCCGGGGAGCTGTTTTTT. Protein: CASKWRAGELFF. The chain carries TRBV19 and TRBJ2-2, with TRBD2 as a possible D gene (5 bases). This CDR3 contains 12 residues. Germline assignment: CDR1 LNHDA and CDR2 SQIVND (reference sequence). Trimming took 11 bases from V and 6 from J, leaving 13 bases between them.

This rearrangement joins TRBV9 to TRBJ2-3; D remains unclear. The CDR3 loop spans 13 amino acids. Germline V CDR1 and CDR2: SGDLS, YYNGEE. Trimming left V 0 bases short and J 9 bases short, with 11 bases between. The CDR3 sequence: CASSVGVGTTQYF. Written as DNA, the CDR3 is TGTGCCAGCAGCGTAGGGGTGGGCACCACGCAGTATTTT.

This clone was seen once. The rearrangement joins TRBV9 to TRBJ2-7, with a possible D match to TRBD2 (5 bases). The germline CDR1 and CDR2 sequences are SGDLS and YYNGEE. V was trimmed by 0 bases and J by 3 bases, leaving 10 bases between them. The CDR3 spans 14 residues. CDR3 loop: CASSVVPSSYEQYF. CDR3 DNA: TGTGCCAGCAGCGTAGTTCCTAGCAGCTACGAGCAGTACTTC.

The chain joins TRBV25-1 to TRBJ1-3; D is possibly TRBD1 (5 bases). Germline lookup yields CDR1 MGHDK and CDR2 SYGVNS. The CDR3 length is 16 residues. Trimming left V 1 base short and J 1 base short, with 11 bases between. CDR3 region: CASSEWGVNSGNTIYF. CDR3 bases: TGTGCCAGCAGTGAATGGGGCGTCAATTCTGGAAACACCATATATTTT. The variable domain in full, with the rest retrieved from reference TRBV25-1 and TRBJ1-3, is EADIYQTPRYLVIGTGKKITLECSQTMGHDKMYWYQQDPGMELHLIHYSYGVNSTEKGDLSSESTVSRIRTEHFPLTLESARPSHTSQYLCASSEWGVNSGNTIYFGEGSWLTVV.

This sequence joins TRBV4-1 and TRBJ2-1; 7 nucleotides match TRBD2. Germline loops: CDR1 MGHRA, CDR2 YSYEKL. Trimming removed 0 bases from V and 2 bases from J; junction bases left unmatched: 4. The CDR3 extends over 16 amino acids. The CDR3 loop is CASSQDDAGAYNEQFF. DNA of the CDR3: TGCGCCAGCAGCCAAGATGATGCGGGAGCCTACAATGAGCAGTTCTTC.

Only one count was recorded for this clone. The chain employs TRBV18 and TRBJ1-1; 11 bases are a match to TRBD1. V gave up 3 bases and J gave up 5 bases; unmatched junction bases: 5. The CDR3 covers 15 residues. Germline V lookup: CDR1 KGHSH, CDR2 LQKENI. The CDR3 DNA reads as TGTGCCAGCTCACCGGGGACAGGGGGAACGACTGAAGCTTTCTTT. Its protein product is CASSPGTGGTTEAFF.

This clone turned up a few times. The chain is built from TRBV11-2 and TRBJ2-1; perhaps TRBD2 as D (6 bases). The CDR3 extends over 16 amino acids. V was pared by 4 bases and J by 4 bases, with 17 bases between. CDR1 is SGHAT, CDR2 FQNNGV, per germline. The CDR3 loop is CASSWRQEGFYNEQFF. The CDR3 coding sequence is TGTGCCAGCAGCTGGAGGCAGGAGGGGTTTTACAATGAGCAGTTCTTC.

The chain recombines TRBV4-1 with TRBJ2-6, with 10 positions matching TRBD2. The germline V gene encodes CDR1 MGHRA and CDR2 YSYEKL. The CDR3 has 19 amino acids. The junction had 5 bases not matched to a gene; V was cut back by 0 bases and J by 0 bases. CDR3 amino acids: CASSQDIAGGYSGANVLTF. CDR3 bases: TGCGCCAGCAGCCAAGATATAGCGGGGGGTTACTCTGGGGCCAACGTCCTGACTTTC.

CDR3 loop: CASSRGGGLGEKLFF. The CDR3 DNA follows: TGTGCCAGCAGCAGAGGCGGGGGGCTAGGTGAAAAACTGTTTTTT. The V and J genes are TRBV7-9 and TRBJ1-4; D is perhaps TRBD1 (6 bases). Between the trimmed V and J ends, which lost 5 bases and 7 bases, there was a span of 17 bases. The CDR3 totals 15 residues. The V gene's germline CDR1 is SEHNR and CDR2 FQNEAQ (reference sequence). The full variable domain, its missing parts supplied by reference TRBV7-9 and TRBJ1-4, is DTGVSQNPRHKITKRGQNVTFRCDPISEHNRLYWYRQTLGQGPEFLTYFQNEAQLEKSRLLSDRFSAERPKGSFSTLEIQRTEQGDSAMYLCASSRGGGLGEKLFFGSGTQLSVL.

V gene TRBV3-1 (or the pseudogene TRBV3-2) combines with J gene TRBJ1-4; D might be TRBD1 (5 bases). V was shortened by 2 bases and J by 4 bases, with 11 bases between the two germline ends. Germline assignment: CDR1 LGHDT and CDR2 YNNKEL (reference sequence). The CDR3 loop spans 15 amino acids. The CDR3 loop is CASSQQQEINEKLFF. The CDR3 DNA reads as TGTGCCAGCAGCCAACAACAGGAGATTAATGAAAAACTGTTTTTT.

A remark on this clone: A read error may produce the germline difference seen at one junction end. The chain joins TRBV30 to TRBJ2-7; 12 bases match TRBD1. Germline V gives CDR1 GTSNPN, CDR2 SVGIG (reference sequence). This CDR3 has 13 residues. The CDR3 protein is CAWRQGQGATDHF. CDR3 sequence (DNA): TGTGCCTGGAGGCAGGGACAGGGGGCCACCGACCACTTC. The full variable domain, rest sourced from reference TRBV30 and TRBJ2-7, is SQTIHQWPATLVQPVGSPLSLECTVEGTSNPNLYWYRQAAGRGLQLLFYSVGIGQISSEVPQNLSASRPQDRQFILSSKKLLLSDSGFYLCAWRQGQGATDHFGPGTRLTVT.

The chain combines TRBV19 with TRBJ1-5; 10 bases fit TRBD1. In germline, CDR1 is LNHDA, CDR2 SQIVND (reference sequence). The V gene end was trimmed by 5 bases and the J gene end by 2 bases; junction bases not matched to a gene: 3. This CDR3 comprises 15 residues. The CDR3 DNA is TGTGCCAGTAGTCCCGGGACAGGGGGCAATCAGCCCCAGCATTTT. It specifies CASSPGTGGNQPQHF. The whole variable domain, remainder taken from reference TRBV19 and TRBJ1-5, is DGGITQSPKYLFRKEGQNVTLSCEQNLNHDAMYWYRQDPGQGLRLIYYSQIVNDFQKGDIAEGYSVSREKKESFPLTVTSAQKNPTAFYLCASSPGTGGNQPQHFGDGTRLSIL.

Remarks on this clone: One end of the junction varies from germline; a read error may be responsible. This chain's CDR3 is CSVEAGTGEYEQYF. Written as DNA, the CDR3 is TGCAGCGTAGAAGCCGGGACAGGAGAATACGAGCAGTACTTC. This chain connects TRBV29-1 to TRBJ2-7, with 8 bases matching TRBD1. CDR1 SQVTM and CDR2 ANQGSEA come from the germline V gene. The CDR3 length is 14 residues.

V and J are TRBV27 and TRBJ2-1; possible D gene TRBD2, 5 bases. The V end lost 6 bases, the J end lost 8 bases, and 14 bases lay between the germline ends. The CDR3 length is 13 residues. Germline CDR1 and CDR2: MNHEY and SMNVEV (reference sequence). CDR3 in DNA: TGTGCCAGCAGCCCCAATGCGGGCCATGAGCAGTTCTTC. This codes for CASSPNAGHEQFF.

The V and J genes are TRBV3-1 (or the pseudogene TRBV3-2) and TRBJ2-5; 11 bases align to TRBD2. The CDR3 has 16 residues. The V and J ends lost 8 bases and 7 bases, in that order; junction bases with no gene match: 15. The germline gives CDR1 LGHDT, CDR2 YNNKEL (reference sequence). The CDR3 nucleotides are TGTGCCAGCGTAACTAGCGGGGGAGCCGGGGCTACGACCCAGTACTTC. This codes for CASVTSGGAGATTQYF.

The rearrangement links TRBV24-1 to TRBJ2-7; TRBD1 is a possible D gene (6 bases). This CDR3 region has 13 residues. V shed 5 bases and J shed 5 bases, with 12 bases lying between them. The V gene's germline CDR1 is KGHDR and CDR2 SFDVKD. The chain's CDR3 is CATSGTVSDEQYF. CDR3 DNA: TGTGCCACCAGTGGGACAGTAAGCGACGAGCAGTACTTC.

Only one count was recorded for this clone. V and J are TRBV12-5 and TRBJ1-1, with 7 bases lining up with TRBD1. CDR3 length: 16 amino acids. Trimming took 3 bases from V and 1 from J; bases not matched to a gene: 8. Per germline, CDR1 LGHNT and CDR2 FRNRAP. The DNA of the CDR3 is TGTGCTAGTGGTTTCGCCACAGGGGTCGGGAACACTGAAGCTTTCTTT. Translated: CASGFATGVGNTEAFF.